The sequence of this TCR beta chain was determined in a study of blood T cell repertoires in COVID-19. Turning to the study itself: There were acute and convalescent COVID-19 samples, and they came from the United States, Italy and Spain. In each case, the material was cDNA or gDNA derived from T cells, B-cell-depleted T cells, or PBMCs.

Authors' data handling: Reference gene primer amplification gave estimated nucleated cell counts. Profiling relied on immunoSEQ multiplex PCR, and the TCRdb table lists in-frame clones only, not all of them. The V and J calls and clone size come from that table; D and trimming were worked out from the DNA. The sample yields approximately 200,000 clones, around nine tenths seen once. Germline V gene lookup returns CDR1 MNHNY and CDR2 SVGAGI (reference sequence). The ends lost 8 bases at V and 1 base at J; junction bases unmatched: 6. The length of the CDR3 is 15 residues. The sequenced sample was peripheral blood. The chain combines TRBV6-6 with TRBJ1-5, with 9 bases identical to TRBD1. This sequence originates from a woman in her fifties or sixties with acute or convalescent COVID-19. The CDR3 spells CASWRGQGSNQPQHF. As DNA, the CDR3 is TGTGCCAGCTGGCGGGGACAGGGCAGCAATCAGCCCCAGCATTTT.